Below, 14 T cell receptor beta chains from the same sample are listed, as sequenced in a study of T cell repertoires in cytomegalovirus infection. MiXCR, run by TCRdb on the reads, gives a single entry per CDR3 protein. Of around 740,000 distinct CDR3 sequences listed, about a third are singletons. Sequencing used PBMCs. All receptors derive from a human donor in good health (CMV status not recorded). Some clones in this sample may be carry-over from other donors' samples.

The V call is TRBV10-3, the J call TRBJ1-2; D ambiguous. Germline CDR1 is ENHRY and CDR2 is SYGVKD. The CDR3 runs 14 residues. V lost 6 bases to trimming and J lost 3 bases, with 14 bases between them. CDR3 sequence (DNA): TGTGCCATCAGCGCCTCCAGGCTCGACTATGGCTACACCTTC. It translates to CAISASRLDYGYTF.

This chain links TRBV12-3 or TRBV12-4 with TRBJ2-7, with 9 bases aligning to TRBD2. The CDR3 length is 15 residues. Trimming took 2 bases from V and 3 from J; bases not matched to a gene: 5. CDR3 protein: CASSLSASGIYEQYF. The CDR3 DNA follows: TGTGCCAGCAGTTTATCGGCTAGCGGGATCTACGAGCAGTACTTC.

The sample holds a few counts of this clonotype. The rearrangement links TRBV7-9 to TRBJ2-7; 7 bases line up with TRBD1. The CDR3 covers 17 residues. J gave up 0 bases and V 5 bases, and 13 bases lay outside the gene matches. Germline V gene data show CDR1 as SEHNR and CDR2 as FQNEAQ (reference sequence). As DNA, the CDR3 is TGTGCCAGCAGCCACCCTGCCGGGACAGCATCCTCCTACGAGCAGTACTTC. Translated: CASSHPAGTASSYEQYF.

The rearrangement uses TRBV2 and TRBJ2-7, with 10 bases identical to TRBD2. In germline, CDR1 is SNHLY, CDR2 FYNNEI. With V trimmed by 2 bases and J by 6 bases, 7 bases remained unmatched. The CDR3 loop spans 15 amino acids. The CDR3 nucleotides are TGTGCCAGCAGTGAATGGCCTAGCGGGAGTCGCGAGCAGTACTTC. Amino acids: CASSEWPSGSREQYF.

The J gene is TRBJ2-1, the V gene TRBV14; 10 bases are shared with TRBD2. Per germline, CDR1 SGHDN and CDR2 FVKESK. The CDR3 is made up of 15 amino acids. V lost 2 bases, J lost 8 bases, and 6 bases stayed unmatched. The DNA of the CDR3 is TGTGCCAGCAGCCAACTCCAACTAGCGGGATATGAGCAGTTCTTC. This encodes CASSQLQLAGYEQFF.

This clonotype was seen more than once but under ten times. The chain combines TRBV28 with TRBJ1-2; D may be TRBD1 (6 bases). Germline V CDR1 and CDR2: MDHEN, SYDVKM. This CDR3 has 12 residues. Trimming took off 5 bases at V and 4 bases at J, with 8 bases between the two ends. CDR3 coding DNA: TGTGCCAGCAGTGGGGGCAGCTATGGCTACACCTTC. Protein: CASSGGSYGYTF.

There are a few counts of this clonotype. The CDR3 is CASSLREGAITEAFF. The CDR3 nucleotides are TGTGCCAGCAGCTTAAGGGAAGGGGCTATAACTGAAGCTTTCTTT. The rearrangement uses TRBV7-3 and TRBJ1-1; D might be TRBD1 (5 bases). Germline V gene sequence: CDR1 SGHTA, CDR2 FQGTGA. Deletions cut 1 base from V and 5 bases from J, with 14 bases between. The length of the CDR3 is 15 residues.

A remark on this clonotype: This may stem from a read error, because a much larger clone lies one nucleotide away. The CDR3 carries no conserved terminal phenylalanine or tryptophan, so it likely arises from a read error. The rearrangement uses TRBV28 and TRBJ2-1, with 16 bases lining up with TRBD2. This CDR3 region has 18 residues. Looked up from germline, CDR1 is MDHEN and CDR2 is SYDVKM. The junction had 9 bases not matched to a gene; V was cut back by 9 bases and J by 1 base. The CDR3 region is CASKGLAGGFRSYNEQFL. The CDR3 DNA reads TGTGCCAGTAAGGGACTAGCGGGAGGGTTCAGGTCCTACAATGAGCAGTTCTTA.

The V call is TRBV11-1, the J call TRBJ1-6; D is undetermined. The CDR3 is 16 amino acids. From germline, CDR1 is SGHAT and CDR2 FQDESV (reference sequence). V lost 5 bases, J lost 6 bases, and 17 bases lay in between. DNA of the CDR3: TGTGCCAGCAGCCCGAACGTCAGACGGCTTAATTCACCCCTCCACTTT. It yields the protein CASSPNVRRLNSPLHF.

The sample holds a few counts of this clonotype. The genes are TRBV6-2 or TRBV6-3 and TRBJ2-7, with D tentatively TRBD2 (6 bases). CDR1 is MNHEY and CDR2 is SVGEGT in the germline V gene. V shed 8 bases and J shed 0 bases, with 11 bases lying between them. This CDR3 has 13 amino acids. The CDR3 loop reads CASGRGSSYEQYF. The CDR3 nucleotides read TGTGCCAGCGGACGGGGGAGCTCCTACGAGCAGTACTTC.

This clonotype appeared many times. A read error may account for a junction end that differs from germline. J is TRBJ1-1 and V is TRBV7-3, with a tentative D call TRBD1 (5 bases). This CDR3 is built from 14 residues. Germline V CDR1 and CDR2: SGHTA, FQGTGA. CDR3 bases: TGTGCCAGCAGCTTAGGTATGTTGACTGGGACGGTGACGTTT. This translates into CASSLGMLTGTVTF.

This clonotype was seen a handful of times. CDR3 DNA: TGTGCCAGCAGCTTAGGGCTAGCGGAGCGGGATACGCAGTATTTT. It specifies CASSLGLAERDTQYF. The chain links TRBV7-9 to TRBJ2-3; 7 bases are a match to TRBD2. Germline V gene data show CDR1 as SEHNR and CDR2 as FQNEAQ (reference sequence). The CDR3 has 15 amino acids. Trimming cost V 1 base and J 6 bases; bases outside gene matches: 7.

The rearrangement joins TRBV4-1 to TRBJ1-1; D gene uncertain. The CDR3 is 14 amino acids. V was cut by 0 bases and J by 2 bases, with 7 bases left in between. Germline loops: CDR1 MGHRA, CDR2 YSYEKL. CDR3 amino acids: CASSQDPTNTEAFF. CDR3 sequence (DNA): TGCGCCAGCAGCCAAGATCCCACCAACACTGAAGCTTTCTTT.

In the case of this clonotype: It may be a read error: a sequence one base away is much more abundant. The genes are TRBV7-9 and TRBJ1-2; TRBD1 agrees at 7 bases. This CDR3 is built from 15 residues. CDR1 and CDR2 (germline): SEHNR, FQNEAQ (reference sequence). The DNA for the CDR3 is TGTGACAGCAGCTCCCCAAATCAGGGGGTCTATGGCTACACCTTC. It codes for CDSSSPNQGVYGYTF.